The clone carrying this T cell receptor beta chain has at least ten counts. This sample is drawn from a study of regulatory T cells in long-lasting Graves disease. To make TCR beta libraries, researchers used iRepertoire HTBI primers and Arm-PCR of CDR3 regions. MiXCR, applied by TCRdb to the multiplex PCR reads, yields one record per CDR3 protein. Of over 450,000 distinct CDR3 sequences in the sample, approximately 12% were seen once. Time point noted: newly diagnosed GD, antithyroid drugs for less than 3 months. The TCR library was made from RNA that had been extracted from PBMCs in TRIzol. The length of the CDR3 is 14 residues. CDR1 and CDR2 from the germline V gene are DFQATT and SNEGSKA (reference sequence). The ends were cut back, 7 bases at V and 8 bases at J, with 21 bases in the middle. This same sample was also taken into another study, of T cells in Graves' hyperthyroidism and ophthalmopathy. In that study: If no ophthalmopathy progression occurred within 18 months, Graves' hyperthyroidism was stable. The HTBI primer set served for first-round RT-PCR of the TCR CDR3.

This material consisted of peripheral blood mononuclear cells (PBMCs), taken at new diagnosis, from a patient treated with antithyroid drugs. The source is a woman under 40 with Graves disease. The J gene is TRBJ2-1, the V gene TRBV20-1, with D hard to call. In DNA form, the CDR3 reads TGCAGTGATAAGAGTAACACGCCGGCCGATGAGCAGTTCTTC. Translating it yields CSDKSNTPADEQFF.